This TCR beta chain derives from a study of T cell responses to AZD1222 COVID-19 vaccine. Whole-study results and caveats: Spike was spanned by vaccine-associated CD4 TCRs, which were dominant at 160-218 and 743-854.

The V segment lost 1 base and the J segment 10 bases; nucleotides outside the gene matches: 10. The germline CDR1 and CDR2 sequences are SGHTA and FQGNSA. There are 16 residues in the CDR3. In the case of this clone: Its specificity is unknown.

TCRdb keeps only in-frame clones here, not all; method: immunoSEQ multiplex PCR. The table includes more than 85,000 clones, 92% detected once. Sequencing was performed on peripheral blood, taken 28 days after the second AZD1222 dose. The V call is TRBV7-2, the J call TRBJ1-4; 9 nucleotides match TRBD1. The sequence came from an adult who received the AZD1222 COVID-19 vaccine. DNA for the CDR3: TGTGCCAGCAGCTTAGAAACAGGGGGCCCCTTAAGAAAACTGTTTTTT. The encoded protein is CASSLETGGPLRKLFF.